The 23 T cell receptor beta chains below were found in one sample sequenced in a study of long-term antiretroviral therapy in people with HIV. Survey-level immunoSEQ v3.0 assays were run. Produced via immunoSEQ multiplex PCR; TCRdb's table is partial and in-frame only. This table holds roughly 28,000 clones, just under 80% found once. The sample was unsorted PBMCs, taken 1.5 years before starting antiretroviral therapy. These receptors all come from a man aged 18 to 29 with HIV.

This clone has a handful of counts. The chain joins TRBV2 to TRBJ2-7; D is perhaps TRBD1 (5 bases). The length of the CDR3 is 14 residues. V lost 6 bases and J lost 2, with 14 bases in between. Germline CDR1 is SNHLY and CDR2 is FYNNEI. As DNA, the CDR3 is TGTGCCAGCAGCGATCAGGGCGGAGCCTACGAGCAGTACTTC. It yields the protein CASSDQGGAYEQYF.

This chain's CDR3 is CAWSPGTGEGWETQYF. For the CDR3, the DNA is TGTGCCTGGAGCCCCGGGACAGGGGAAGGGTGGGAGACCCAGTACTTC. V gene TRBV30 combines with J gene TRBJ2-5, with 10 bases aligning to TRBD1. V lost 3 bases, J lost 5 bases, and 12 bases stayed unmatched. The length of the CDR3 is 16 residues. Germline V CDR1 and CDR2: GTSNPN, SVGIG (reference sequence).

The rearrangement uses TRBV7-2 and TRBJ2-2; no reliable D call. Germline V CDR1 and CDR2: SGHTA, FQGNSA. The CDR3 totals 12 residues. The germline V and J ends were trimmed by 6 bases and 5 bases, with 7 bases remaining between them. This chain's CDR3 is CASRQWTGELFF. For the CDR3, the DNA is TGTGCCAGCAGACAATGGACCGGGGAGCTGTTTTTT.

The chain recombines TRBV9 with TRBJ2-3; D uncertain. Germline V CDR1 and CDR2: SGDLS, YYNGEE. V was pared by 2 bases and J by 2 bases, with 15 bases between. The CDR3 totals 16 residues. This CDR3 is CASSVSLRSTTDTQYF. The CDR3 DNA sequence: TGTGCCAGCAGCGTCTCGCTCCGTTCAACCACAGATACGCAGTATTTT.

The V and J genes are TRBV7-9 and TRBJ2-7; D might be TRBD1 (6 bases). Deletions cut 5 bases from V and 7 bases from J, with 15 bases between. Germline V lookup: CDR1 SEHNR, CDR2 FQNEAQ (reference sequence). This CDR3 region has 13 residues. The DNA for the CDR3 is TGTGCCAGCAGCCCGGACAGCCGGAGAGAGCAGTACTTC. It codes for CASSPDSRREQYF.

Worth noting for this clone: A junction end diverges from the germline sequence, so it may reflect a read error. The V gene is TRBV4-3, the J gene TRBJ1-3; D remains unclear. CDR1 is LGHNA and CDR2 is YSLEER in the germline V gene. The CDR3 runs to 14 residues. For the CDR3, the DNA is TGCGCCAGCAGCAAAGACCGGGTCCCGAACACCATATATTTT. It codes for CASSKDRVPNTIYF.

This chain links TRBV29-1 with TRBJ2-1; D gene ambiguous. Trimming stripped 6 bases from V and 4 bases from J, with 4 bases between. CDR1 and CDR2 (germline): SQVTM, ANQGSEA. The CDR3 has 10 residues. The CDR3 bases are TGCAGCGTCTCATACAATGAGCAGTTCTTC. This encodes CSVSYNEQFF.

The chain has TRBV4-1 and TRBJ2-1, with 7 bases aligning to TRBD2. This CDR3 comprises 14 residues. In germline, CDR1 is MGHRA, CDR2 YSYEKL. V shed 4 bases and J 2 bases; nucleotides not matched to a gene: 2. This CDR3 reads CASSPGGAYNEQFF. CDR3 sequence (DNA): TGCGCCAGCAGCCCGGGGGGAGCCTACAATGAGCAGTTCTTC.

The chain carries TRBV7-9 and TRBJ2-5; D unresolved. Germline-derived CDR1 and CDR2 are SEHNR and FQNEAQ (reference sequence). The CDR3 extends over 11 amino acids. Trimming cost V 5 bases and J 3 bases, with 4 bases left between them. The CDR3 sequence: CASSGEETQYF. CDR3 nucleotide sequence: TGTGCCAGCAGCGGGGAAGAGACCCAGTACTTC.

This chain joins TRBV4-3 and TRBJ2-1, with 9 bases lining up with TRBD2. Germline CDR1 is LGHNA and CDR2 is YSLEER. With 6 bases clipped from V and 6 bases from J, the junction kept 12 bases outside the gene matches. CDR3 length: 16 residues. The CDR3 DNA is TGCGCCAGCAGAACTGGGGTAGCGGGAGACGTCAATGAGCAGTTCTTC. It translates to CASRTGVAGDVNEQFF.

The CDR3 DNA reads as TGTGCCAGCAGCTCCGATGACTACGAGCAGTACTTC. It translates to CASSSDDYEQYF. The chain combines TRBV11-2 with TRBJ2-7; D uncertain. This CDR3 spans 12 amino acids. Trimming left V 4 bases short and J 3 bases short, with 7 bases between. The germline V gene has CDR1 SGHAT and CDR2 FQNNGV.

Points on this clone: This sample also contains other DNA sequences that code for the same CDR3. The genes are TRBV4-3 and TRBJ2-1; the match to TRBD2 covers 14 bases. The CDR3 has 15 residues. Germline V gene sequence: CDR1 LGHNA, CDR2 YSLEER. V lost 4 bases, J lost 5 bases, and 1 base stayed unmatched. Here the CDR3 reads CASSPGLAGDNEQFF. The CDR3 nucleotides read TGCGCCAGCAGCCCGGGACTAGCGGGGGACAATGAGCAGTTCTTC.

This chain uses TRBV19 with TRBJ1-1, with 8 bases matching TRBD1. V shed 8 bases and J 0 bases; nucleotides not matched to a gene: 2. Germline V CDR1 and CDR2: LNHDA, SQIVND (reference sequence). This CDR3 has 13 residues. The CDR3 region is CASLDRVNTEAFF. The CDR3 DNA follows: TGTGCCAGTTTGGACAGGGTGAACACTGAAGCTTTCTTT.

CDR3 residues: CASSLPPLQGAKNIQYF. The CDR3 bases are TGTGCCAGCAGTTTACCCCCCTTACAGGGTGCCAAAAACATTCAGTACTTC. This chain uses TRBV27 with TRBJ2-4, with a possible D match to TRBD1 (6 bases). The CDR3 loop spans 17 amino acids. Trimming pared 2 bases from V and 1 base from J, leaving 15 bases between. Germline V gives CDR1 MNHEY, CDR2 SMNVEV (reference sequence).

J is TRBJ2-3 and V is TRBV2, with 7 positions matching TRBD2. The CDR3 loop spans 14 amino acids. Losses at the gene ends were 8 bases for V and 5 bases for J; bases not matched to a gene: 10. CDR1 is SNHLY and CDR2 is FYNNEI in the germline V gene. The CDR3 sequence: CASRSGGPRDTQYF. Here the CDR3 DNA reads TGTGCCAGCCGGTCGGGGGGTCCCCGAGATACGCAGTATTTT.

The genes are TRBV5-1 and TRBJ2-5, with 9 bases fitting TRBD2. Trimming took 0 bases from V and 2 from J; bases not matched to a gene: 2. This CDR3 has 15 amino acids. Germline lookup yields CDR1 SGHRS and CDR2 YFSETQ. The CDR3 reads CASSLVLAGQETQYF. CDR3 DNA: TGCGCCAGCAGCTTGGTGCTAGCGGGACAAGAGACCCAGTACTTC.

The chain links TRBV4-2 to TRBJ2-3, with a tentative D call TRBD2 (6 bases). Trimming took off 0 bases at V and 6 bases at J, with 22 bases between the two ends. CDR1 and CDR2 from the germline V gene are LGHNA and YNFKEQ. CDR3 length: 18 amino acids. The CDR3 DNA reads as TGTGCCAGCAGCCAAGATGGCGCGGGGCGGAGGGAATACGATACGCAGTATTTT. It codes for CASSQDGAGRREYDTQYF.

V is TRBV14 and J is TRBJ2-5; D remains unclear. CDR1 is SGHDN, CDR2 FVKESK, per germline. This CDR3 region has 12 residues. Trimming pared 6 bases from V and 0 bases from J, leaving 5 bases between. CDR3 DNA: TGTGCCAGCAGTCCCAACCAAGAGACCCAGTACTTC. It encodes CASSPNQETQYF. Supplemented by reference TRBV14 and TRBJ2-5, the full variable domain reads EAGVTQFPSHSVIEKGQTVTLRCDPISGHDNLYWYRRVMGKEIKFLLHFVKESKQDESGMPNNRFLAERTGGTYSTLKVQPAELEDSGVYFCASSPNQETQYFGPGTRLLVL.

This clone has only a few counts. The CDR3, as DNA: TGTGCCAGAGGGACAGGGGTCTCCTATAATTCACCCCTCCACTTT. Its protein is CARGTGVSYNSPLHF. The chain uses TRBV2 and TRBJ1-6; 10 bases are a match to TRBD1. Trimming took 9 bases from V and 0 from J; bases not matched to a gene: 2. Germline assignment: CDR1 SNHLY and CDR2 FYNNEI. CDR3 length: 15 amino acids. The whole variable domain, filled in from reference TRBV2 and TRBJ1-6, reads EPEVTQTPSHQVTQMGQEVILRCVPISNHLYFYWYRQILGQKVEFLVSFYNNEISEKSEIFDDQFSVERPDGSNFTLKIRSTKLEDSAMYFCARGTGVSYNSPLHFGNGTRLTVT.

This clone showed up just once. The chain employs TRBV18 and TRBJ2-7, with D unclear. The germline gives CDR1 KGHSH, CDR2 LQKENI. V gave up 2 bases and J gave up 1 base, with 9 bases separating them. The CDR3 runs 14 residues. DNA of the CDR3: TGTGCCAGCTCACCATCGGGCGGATCCTACGAGCAGTACTTC. Its translation is CASSPSGGSYEQYF.

The chain recombines TRBV6-6 with TRBJ2-1; D is unresolved. This CDR3 comprises 13 residues. V was pared by 5 bases and J by 8 bases, with 13 bases between. Germline lookup yields CDR1 MNHNY and CDR2 SVGAGI (reference sequence). The CDR3 DNA is TGTGCCAGCAGTGATGACCGTTATCATGAGCAGTTCTTC. Translation gives CASSDDRYHEQFF.

The chain carries TRBV6-6 and TRBJ1-2; D ambiguous. CDR3 length: 13 amino acids. Trimming removed 7 bases at V and 3 bases at J, with 12 bases between. The germline V gene encodes CDR1 MNHNY and CDR2 SVGAGI (reference sequence). The CDR3 here is CASTSQEDYGYTF. The CDR3 bases are TGTGCCAGCACCTCCCAGGAGGACTATGGCTACACCTTC.

This chain connects TRBV6-5 to TRBJ2-1; D possibly corresponds to TRBD2 (5 bases). Germline V gene lookup returns CDR1 MNHEY and CDR2 SVGAGI. V dropped 0 bases and J dropped 13 bases, with 10 bases sitting between them. This CDR3 comprises 12 residues. This chain's CDR3 is CASSYSTGSQFF. The CDR3 DNA is TGTGCCAGCAGTTACTCGACGGGGTCCCAGTTCTTC.